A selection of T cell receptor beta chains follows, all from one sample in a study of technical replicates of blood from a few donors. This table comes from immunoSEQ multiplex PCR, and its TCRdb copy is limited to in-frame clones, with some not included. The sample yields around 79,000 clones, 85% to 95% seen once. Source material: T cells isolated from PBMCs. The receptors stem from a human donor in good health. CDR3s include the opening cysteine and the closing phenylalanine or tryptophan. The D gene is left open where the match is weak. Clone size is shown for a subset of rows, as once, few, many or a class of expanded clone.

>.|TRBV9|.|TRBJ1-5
CASSVGFGQPQHF
TGTGCCAGCAGCGTAGGTTTCGGGCAGCCCCAGCATTTT
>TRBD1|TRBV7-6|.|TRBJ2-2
CASSRWGDREFTGELFF
TGTGCCAGCAGCCGATGGGGGGACAGGGAATTCACCGGGGAGCTGTTTTTT
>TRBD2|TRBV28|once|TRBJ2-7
CASRGPAGVYEQYF
TGTGCCAGCAGGGGCCCAGCGGGAGTCTACGAGCAGTACTTC
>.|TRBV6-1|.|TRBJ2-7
CASLREAAYYHEQYF
TGTGCCAGCTTGCGTGAGGCGGCTTACTACCACGAGCAGTACTTC
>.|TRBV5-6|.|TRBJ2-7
CASSLAGAYPYEQYF
TGTGCCAGCAGCTTAGCGGGCGCGTACCCCTACGAGCAGTACTTC
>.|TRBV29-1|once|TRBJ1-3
CSVYDRQSGNTIYF
TGCAGCGTTTATGACAGACAATCTGGAAACACCATATATTTT
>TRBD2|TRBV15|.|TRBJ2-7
CATSQGWASGKDEQYF
TGTGCCACCAGCCAGGGTTGGGCTAGCGGGAAAGACGAGCAGTACTTC
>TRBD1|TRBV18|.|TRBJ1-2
CASSPTQGALPGYTF
TGTGCCAGCTCACCAACACAGGGGGCGCTTCCTGGCTACACCTTC
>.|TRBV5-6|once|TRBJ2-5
CASSHISPGIQETQYF
TGTGCCAGCAGCCACATAAGTCCAGGTATCCAAGAGACCCAGTACTTC
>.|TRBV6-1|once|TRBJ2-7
CASSEDLTYEQYF
TGTGCCAGTTCAGAGGATCTAACTTACGAGCAGTACTTC
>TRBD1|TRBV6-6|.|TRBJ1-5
CASSPVGGTGGQPQHF
TGTGCCAGCAGCCCGGTCGGTGGGACAGGGGGCCAGCCCCAGCATTTT
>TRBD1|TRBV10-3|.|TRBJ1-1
CAIREGQGQTEAFF
TGTGCCATCAGGGAGGGACAGGGGCAGACTGAAGCTTTCTTT
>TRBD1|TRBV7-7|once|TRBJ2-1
CASSARTGSDEQFF
TGTGCCAGCAGCGCCAGGACAGGTTCGGATGAGCAGTTCTTC
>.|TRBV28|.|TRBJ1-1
CASSLLPGNTEAFF
TGTGCCAGCAGTTTACTCCCAGGGAACACTGAAGCTTTCTTT
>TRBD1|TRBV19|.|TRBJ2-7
CASSIRGQGLSYEQYF
TGTGCCAGTAGTATAAGGGGACAGGGACTCTCCTACGAGCAGTACTTC
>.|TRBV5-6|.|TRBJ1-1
CASSFPGRWNTEAFF
TGTGCCAGCAGCTTTCCCGGGAGGTGGAACACTGAAGCTTTCTTT
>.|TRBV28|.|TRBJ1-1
CASSFNSEGTEAFF
TGTGCCAGCAGTTTCAACTCAGAGGGCACTGAAGCTTTCTTT
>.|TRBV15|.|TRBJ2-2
CATSSHGGLLNTGELFF
TGTGCCACCAGCAGTCACGGGGGACTTTTGAACACCGGGGAGCTGTTTTTT
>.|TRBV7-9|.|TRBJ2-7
CASSTDGYEQYF
TGTGCCAGCAGCACAGACGGATACGAGCAGTACTTC
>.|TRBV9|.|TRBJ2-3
CASSVAGATDTQYF
TGTGCCAGCAGCGTAGCGGGAGCCACAGATACGCAGTATTTT
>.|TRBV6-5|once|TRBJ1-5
CASRHLSGGNQPQHF
TGTGCCAGCAGGCACCTCTCAGGGGGCAATCAGCCCCAGCATTTT
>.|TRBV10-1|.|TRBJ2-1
CASSYEVPKSSYNEQFF
TGCGCCAGCAGTTATGAAGTTCCTAAGAGCTCCTACAATGAGCAGTTCTTC
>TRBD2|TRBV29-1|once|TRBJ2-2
CSVSGRVGGELFF
TGCAGCGTTAGCGGGAGAGTAGGCGGGGAGCTGTTTTTT
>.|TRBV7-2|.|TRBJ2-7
CASSPGFADSEQYF
TGTGCCAGCAGCCCCGGGTTCGCAGACAGCGAGCAGTACTTC
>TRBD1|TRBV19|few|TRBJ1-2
CASSPQGADYGYTF
TGTGCCAGTAGCCCCCAGGGGGCGGACTATGGCTACACCTTC
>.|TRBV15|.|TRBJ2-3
CATSSSKFWWTSTDTQYF
TGTGCCACCAGCAGTTCAAAATTTTGGTGGACTAGCACAGATACGCAGTATTTT
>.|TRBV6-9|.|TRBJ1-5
CASSYPGASQHF
TGTGCCAGCAGTTATCCCGGTGCGTCCCAGCATTTT